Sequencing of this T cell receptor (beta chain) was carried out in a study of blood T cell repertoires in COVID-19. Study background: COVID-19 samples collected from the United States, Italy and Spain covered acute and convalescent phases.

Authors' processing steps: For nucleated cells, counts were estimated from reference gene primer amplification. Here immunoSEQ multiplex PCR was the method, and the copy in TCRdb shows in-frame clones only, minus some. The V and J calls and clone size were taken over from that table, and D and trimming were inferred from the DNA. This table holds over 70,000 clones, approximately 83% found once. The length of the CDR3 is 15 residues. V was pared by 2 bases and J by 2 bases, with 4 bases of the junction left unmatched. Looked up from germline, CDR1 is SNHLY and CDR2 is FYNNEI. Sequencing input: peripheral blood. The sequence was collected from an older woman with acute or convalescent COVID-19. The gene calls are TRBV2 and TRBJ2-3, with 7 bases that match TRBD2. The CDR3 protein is CASSESGVTTDTQYF. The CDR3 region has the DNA TGTGCCAGCAGTGAAAGCGGGGTAACCACAGATACGCAGTATTTT.